The following is a T cell receptor (beta chain) sequence with its context. Its antigen is not known. 5'RACE with constant-segment primers yielded barcoded, UMI-tagged TCR alpha and TCR beta cDNA libraries. TCRdb independently ran MiXCR on the 5' RACE reads; one entry per CDR3 protein. Of about 340,000 distinct CDR3 sequences listed, over 10% are singletons. These data belong to a study of T-cell memory formation after mild COVID-19. This CDR3 has 13 residues. V dropped 6 bases and J dropped 9; count of bases not matched to a gene: 6. Germline loops: CDR1 MNHEY, CDR2 SVGEGT. Study-wide results and limits: The finding that pre-infection memory included some responding clones suggested that cross-reactive memory joined. Contracting clones from day 15 to 85 had balanced CD4/CD8; later expanders favoured CD4+. Clones which contracted sat mainly in CM and EM if CD4+, and in EMRA if CD8+.

The chain has TRBV6-2 or TRBV6-3 and TRBJ2-1, with 9 bases identical to TRBD2. The origin of this receptor is a man in his late teens or twenties who had mild COVID-19 (a few samples of this study predate the infection). Cell type and time point are not known. The sample taken for sequencing was PBMCs or a T cell subset sorted from them (not recorded which). The CDR3 loop is CASSQGLAAEQFF. The DNA of the CDR3 is TGTGCCAGCAGCCAGGGACTAGCTGCTGAGCAGTTCTTC.